This T cell receptor (beta chain) was documented in a study of cytomegalovirus exposure and HLA in healthy donors. Remarks on this clone: Its antigen is unknown.

Donors consisted of healthy bone marrow donors. Study-wide results and limits: Immune exposure data for these donors was limited to CMV serostatus. Per a later analysis, HLA-associated TCR beta chains showed more clonal expansion than other, equally common TCR beta chains.

The CDR3 extends over 16 amino acids. The V gene end was trimmed by 4 bases and the J gene end by 0 bases; junction bases not matched to a gene: 6. CDR1 and CDR2 from the germline V gene are MNHNS and SASEGT. Researchers ran the PCR with 60 Vbeta and 13 Jbeta primers. The data were produced by immunoSEQ multiplex PCR, yet TCRdb's version contains in-frame clones alone and is incomplete. This sample has approximately 100,000 clones, with about three quarters found just once. This receptor was obtained from a woman aged 45-65 years in good health and CMV-seropositive. The sample taken for sequencing was PBMCs. The V gene is TRBV6-1, the J gene TRBJ2-3; 8 bases are a match to TRBD1. In DNA, the CDR3 is TGTGCCAGCAGTGGACAGGGGTTCTCTAGCACAGATACGCAGTATTTT. Residues: CASSGQGFSSTDTQYF.